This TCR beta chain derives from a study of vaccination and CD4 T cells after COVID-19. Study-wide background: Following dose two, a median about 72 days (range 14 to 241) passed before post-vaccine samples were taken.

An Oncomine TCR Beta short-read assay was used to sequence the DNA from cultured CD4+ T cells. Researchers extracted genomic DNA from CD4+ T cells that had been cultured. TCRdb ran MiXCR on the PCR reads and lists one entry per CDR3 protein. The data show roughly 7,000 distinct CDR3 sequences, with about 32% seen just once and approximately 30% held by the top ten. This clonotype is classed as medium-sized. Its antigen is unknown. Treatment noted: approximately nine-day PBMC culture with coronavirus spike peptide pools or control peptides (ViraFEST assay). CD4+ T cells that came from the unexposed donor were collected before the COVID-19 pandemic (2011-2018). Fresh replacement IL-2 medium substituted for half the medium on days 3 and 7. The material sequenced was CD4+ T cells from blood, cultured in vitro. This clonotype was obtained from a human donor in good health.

The DNA of the CDR3 is TGTGCCGGACGGGAGGGAAATTCACCCCTCCACTTT. This sequence encodes CAGREGNSPLHF. This sequence joins TRBV24-1 and TRBJ1-6; D gene unclear. Trimming left V 12 bases short and J 7 bases short, with 12 bases between. Germline lookup yields CDR1 KGHDR and CDR2 SFDVKD. This CDR3 has 12 amino acids.